This TCR beta chain was documented in a study of CD8+ T cells in alopecia areata. On the study more broadly: Each day, treated patients took oral tofacitinib twice, at 5 to 10 mg per dose. General observations from the study: Normal-skin resident alphabeta T cells also appear among scalp sample sequences.

This clone was seen a few times. The antigen is unknown. The treatment is: oral pan-JAK inhibitor, 5-10 mg twice daily. The sequencing template was cDNA reverse transcribed from extracted RNA. Produced via immunoSEQ multiplex PCR; TCRdb's table is partial and in-frame only. The sample lists roughly 120,000 clones; roughly 50% were seen once. V dropped 5 bases and J dropped 7 bases, with 22 bases sitting between them. Germline V gene sequence: CDR1 SGHRS, CDR2 YFSETQ. The CDR3 consists of 17 residues. The genes are TRBV5-1 and TRBJ1-6, with D uncertain. The sequence derives from a human donor with alopecia areata. Sequencing used CD4+ T cells sorted from blood, obtained at week 24, from a patient treated with tofacitinib. The CDR3: CASRAYVRTGMNSPLHF. CDR3 DNA: TGCGCCAGCAGAGCATACGTGAGAACGGGTATGAATTCACCCCTCCACTTT.